Listed here are 23 T cell receptor beta chains from one sample, sequenced in a study of blood T cell repertoires in COVID-19. Profiling relied on immunoSEQ multiplex PCR, and the TCRdb table lists in-frame clones only, not all of them. Counted here are 150,000 or so clones, roughly 80% occurring once; the ten biggest clones make up around 7%. Specimen: peripheral blood. These receptor sequences come from a woman between 40 and 50 years old with COVID-19, enrolled during active disease.

The V call is TRBV15, the J call TRBJ1-4; 7 positions match TRBD1. With V trimmed by 1 base and J by 6 bases, 8 bases remained unmatched. In germline, CDR1 is LNHNV, CDR2 YYDKDF (reference sequence). The CDR3 has 16 amino acids. In DNA, the CDR3 is TGTGCCACCAGCAGAGTGGCCGGGACAGTCGATGAAAAACTGTTTTTT. Encoded protein: CATSRVAGTVDEKLFF.

The V and J genes are TRBV5-4 and TRBJ2-4; 7 bases map to TRBD1. V was clipped by 4 bases and J by 1 base; unmatched bases: 8. Germline V gene sequence: CDR1 SGHNT, CDR2 YYREEE (reference sequence). This CDR3 comprises 16 residues. This CDR3 is CASSPDRLGAKNIQYF. As DNA, the CDR3 is TGTGCCAGCAGCCCGGACAGGTTAGGGGCCAAAAACATTCAGTACTTC.

This chain links TRBV2 with TRBJ1-5; unclear D gene. From germline, CDR1 is SNHLY and CDR2 FYNNEI. Trimming removed 3 bases at V and 4 bases at J, with 10 bases between. This CDR3 has 14 amino acids. CDR3 protein: CASSDLQKNQPQHF. CDR3 DNA sequence: TGTGCCAGCAGTGATCTGCAGAAAAATCAGCCCCAGCATTTT. Supplemented by reference TRBV2 and TRBJ1-5, the full variable domain reads EPEVTQTPSHQVTQMGQEVILRCVPISNHLYFYWYRQILGQKVEFLVSFYNNEISEKSEIFDDQFSVERPDGSNFTLKIRSTKLEDSAMYFCASSDLQKNQPQHFGDGTRLSIL.

The count of this clone is one. The chain carries TRBV2 and TRBJ1-2, with TRBD1 identical over 9 bases. CDR3 length: 16 residues. The germline gives CDR1 SNHLY, CDR2 FYNNEI. V lost 6 bases to trimming and J lost 4 bases; unmatched junction nucleotides: 12. DNA for the CDR3: TGTGCCAGCAGGGGGGAGGGGACAGGGATATTCTATGGCTACACCTTC. Its translation is CASRGEGTGIFYGYTF.

The rearrangement uses TRBV4-2 and TRBJ2-6; TRBD1 agrees at 9 bases. The CDR3 is 19 amino acids. J lost 1 base, V lost 4 bases, and 11 bases had no gene match. From germline, CDR1 is LGHNA and CDR2 YNFKEQ. DNA for the CDR3: TGTGCCAGCAGCCTCACAGGTGCGACAGGGGGGTCTGGGGCCAACGTCCTGACTTTC. As protein: CASSLTGATGGSGANVLTF.

The DNA of the CDR3 is TGTGCTAGTGGTAAACCTCGAGTCTCTGGGGCCAACGTCCTGACTTTC. It translates to CASGKPRVSGANVLTF. The chain couples TRBV12-5 to TRBJ2-6; no reliable D call. Germline V gives CDR1 LGHNT, CDR2 FRNRAP. Trimming pared 5 bases from V and 0 bases from J, leaving 11 bases between. The CDR3 spans 16 residues.

The rearrangement joins TRBV18 to TRBJ2-1; 9 nucleotides align to TRBD1. This CDR3 has 13 amino acids. J was trimmed by 6 bases and V by 6 bases; bases with no gene match: 3. Germline V gene data show CDR1 as KGHSH and CDR2 as LQKENI. CDR3 region: CASSSDRGNEQFF. In DNA form, the CDR3 reads TGTGCCAGCTCCTCGGACAGGGGCAATGAGCAGTTCTTC.

V is TRBV25-1 and J is TRBJ1-2; 9 bases align to TRBD1. Trimming took 6 bases from V and 4 from J; bases not matched to a gene: 3. The germline V gene encodes CDR1 MGHDK and CDR2 SYGVNS. The CDR3 is 13 amino acids. CDR3 sequence (DNA): TGTGCCAGCAGCACGGACAGGGGCTATGGCTACACCTTC. Amino acids: CASSTDRGYGYTF.

The rearrangement uses TRBV5-6 and TRBJ2-7; D perhaps matches TRBD1 (5 bases). This CDR3 contains 15 residues. Germline V gene lookup returns CDR1 SGHDT and CDR2 YYEEEE. The germline V and J ends were trimmed by 2 bases and 0 bases, with 12 bases remaining between them. CDR3 protein: CASSLRGLSSYEQYV. For the CDR3, the DNA is TGTGCCAGCAGCTTAAGGGGCCTGAGCTCCTACGAGCAGTACGTC.

This chain links TRBV15 with TRBJ2-3; weak D call: TRBD2 (6 bases). CDR1 is LNHNV, CDR2 YYDKDF, per germline (reference sequence). The CDR3 is made up of 14 amino acids. V dropped 1 base and J dropped 4 bases, with 9 bases sitting between them. The CDR3, as DNA: TGTGCCACCAGCAGAGGAGGGAGGCCAGATACGCAGTATTTT. Translation: CATSRGGRPDTQYF.

The chain links TRBV3-1 (or the pseudogene TRBV3-2) to TRBJ2-5, with unresolved D. The CDR3 loop spans 15 amino acids. Germline CDR1 and CDR2: LGHDT and YNNKEL (reference sequence). V gave up 0 bases and J gave up 2 bases, with 10 bases separating them. Here the CDR3 DNA reads TGTGCCAGCAGCCAAGATCTCATTCAGCAAGAGACCCAGTACTTC. It encodes CASSQDLIQQETQYF.

The chain has TRBV2 and TRBJ1-4; 8 nucleotides agree with TRBD1. V shed 6 bases and J 2 bases; nucleotides not matched to a gene: 5. Germline-derived CDR1 and CDR2 are SNHLY and FYNNEI. CDR3 size: 15 residues. The CDR3 loop is CASRATGATNEKLFF. CDR3 DNA sequence: TGTGCCAGCAGAGCGACAGGGGCTACTAATGAAAAACTGTTTTTT.

The chain is built from TRBV7-8 and TRBJ1-2; tentative D call: TRBD1 (6 bases). V lost 5 bases, J lost 8 bases, and 15 bases lay in between. In germline, CDR1 is SGHVS, CDR2 FQNEAQ. The CDR3 has 13 amino acids. The CDR3 loop is CASSEGGDRGYTF. The CDR3 DNA sequence: TGTGCCAGCAGCGAGGGGGGGGACCGAGGCTACACCTTC.

In DNA form, the CDR3 reads TGTGCCAGCTCACCGGAGGACAGGGCAAACCGGTACGAGCAGTACGTC. The encoded protein is CASSPEDRANRYEQYV. The rearrangement uses TRBV18 and TRBJ2-7; 8 positions agree with TRBD1. CDR1 is KGHSH, CDR2 LQKENI, per germline. The CDR3 is 16 amino acids. After removal of 3 bases from V and 4 bases from J, the junction contained 11 bases not matched to a gene.

CDR3 loop: CASSLFGGVQETQYF. The CDR3 nucleotides are TGCGCCAGCAGCTTGTTCGGAGGGGTCCAAGAGACCCAGTACTTC. This chain connects TRBV5-1 to TRBJ2-5; D might be TRBD2 (6 bases). The germline CDR1 and CDR2 sequences are SGHRS and YFSETQ. V shed 1 base and J shed 1 base, with 11 bases lying between them. The CDR3 has 15 residues.

The chain couples TRBV18 to TRBJ2-5; D may be TRBD2 (5 bases). Germline values: CDR1 KGHSH, CDR2 LQKENI. Trimming cost V 3 bases and J 5 bases, with 10 bases left between them. CDR3 length: 13 residues. The CDR3 reads CASSPSQRETQYF. In DNA form, the CDR3 reads TGTGCCAGCTCACCCTCGCAGCGGGAGACCCAGTACTTC.

This clone was seen only once. The gene calls are TRBV9 and TRBJ2-1; TRBD2 is a possible D gene (7 bases). This CDR3 is built from 15 residues. Trimming stripped 3 bases from V and 2 bases from J, with 12 bases between. The germline gives CDR1 SGDLS, CDR2 YYNGEE. The chain's CDR3 is CASSGGAGAYNEQFF. CDR3 in DNA: TGTGCCAGCAGCGGGGGGGCGGGGGCCTACAATGAGCAGTTCTTC.

The chain carries TRBV7-3 and TRBJ2-7; D perhaps matches TRBD2 (5 bases). The germline V and J ends were trimmed by 5 bases and 3 bases, with 14 bases remaining between them. The CDR3 extends over 14 amino acids. Per germline, CDR1 SGHTA and CDR2 FQGTGA. For the CDR3, the DNA is TGTGCCAGCAGCCCCGGGCCCGGGAACTACGAGCAGTACGTC. Its translation is CASSPGPGNYEQYV.

This clone was found once. The rearrangement links TRBV4-2 to TRBJ1-1; possibly TRBD1 for D (6 bases). This CDR3 has 14 amino acids. Germline CDR1 and CDR2: LGHNA and YNFKEQ. V gave up 0 bases and J gave up 6 bases, with 11 bases separating them. As DNA, the CDR3 is TGTGCCAGCAGCCAAGACCCGGCAGGGGCTGAAGCTTTCTTT. Its translation is CASSQDPAGAEAFF.

V gene TRBV11-2 combines with J gene TRBJ1-3; 8 nucleotides agree with TRBD1. The germline V gene has CDR1 SGHAT and CDR2 FQNNGV. The CDR3 runs to 18 residues. Germline trimming cut 1 base from V and 2 bases from J; bases unmatched to any gene: 10. The CDR3 DNA reads as TGTGCCAGCAGCTTAGTCGGGGCAGGGGGCGTCGCTGGAAACACCATATATTTT. It encodes CASSLVGAGGVAGNTIYF.

This chain connects TRBV11-2 to TRBJ1-3; D not certain. CDR1 is SGHAT and CDR2 is FQNNGV in the germline V gene. This CDR3 is built from 20 residues. V was pared by 0 bases and J by 0 bases, with 21 bases between. CDR3 residues: CASSLEGLGTVKLSGNTIYF. The CDR3, as DNA: TGTGCCAGCAGCTTAGAAGGTCTAGGTACGGTGAAACTCTCTGGAAACACCATATATTTT.

This clone showed up just a few times. The chain couples TRBV28 to TRBJ1-6, with D unresolved. This CDR3 is built from 11 residues. The V gene's germline CDR1 is MDHEN and CDR2 SYDVKM. The V gene lost 6 bases and the J gene lost 6 bases, with 3 bases spanning the gap. The CDR3 DNA reads TGTGCCAGCAGCGTTAATTCACCCCTCCACTTT. Amino acid sequence: CASSVNSPLHF.

V usage is TRBV5-6 and J usage is TRBJ2-7; 8 bases align to TRBD1. Germline-derived CDR1 and CDR2 are SGHDT and YYEEEE. V lost 5 bases to trimming and J lost 1 base; unmatched junction nucleotides: 5. This CDR3 has 14 amino acids. The CDR3 loop is CASRGDRGSYEQYF. CDR3 sequence (DNA): TGTGCCAGCAGGGGCGACAGGGGATCCTACGAGCAGTACTTC.